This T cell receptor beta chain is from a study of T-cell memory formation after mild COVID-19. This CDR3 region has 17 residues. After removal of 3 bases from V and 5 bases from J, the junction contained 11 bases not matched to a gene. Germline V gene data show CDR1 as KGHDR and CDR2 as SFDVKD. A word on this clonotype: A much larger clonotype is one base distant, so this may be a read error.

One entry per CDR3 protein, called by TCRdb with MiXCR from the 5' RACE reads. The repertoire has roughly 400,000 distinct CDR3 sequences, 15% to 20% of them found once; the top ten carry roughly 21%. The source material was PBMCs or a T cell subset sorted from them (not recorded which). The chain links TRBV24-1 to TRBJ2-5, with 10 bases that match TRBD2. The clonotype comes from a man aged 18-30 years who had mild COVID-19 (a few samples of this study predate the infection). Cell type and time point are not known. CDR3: CATSDGGTSVGWETQYF. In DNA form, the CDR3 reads TGTGCCACCAGTGATGGGGGGACTAGCGTGGGATGGGAGACCCAGTACTTC.